This section outlines one T cell receptor beta chain sequence together with its context. A single count supports this clone. It lacks a known antigen. Per-nucleotide qualities are absent, and no much larger clonotype sits a single base away. The data are from a study of vaccination effects on CD4 cells after COVID-19 (dated by TCRdb to 2022 to 2024). For the study in its entirety: Each participant received two doses of an mRNA SARS-CoV-2 vaccine, either BNT162b2 or mRNA-1273. In a couple of convalescent patients, pre-vaccine samples were collected 16 days and one week ahead of the first dose, 142 and 148 days after COVID-19 diagnosis. SARS-CoV-2 spike-specific CD4+ TCR repertoires from before and after mRNA vaccination were compared in COVID-19 convalescent patients and in infection-naive vaccine recipients. A total of ten to eleven COVID-19 convalescent patients and a handful of SARS-CoV-2-naive healthy vaccine recipients were included in the full study. Cultures from other donors in the study were sequenced with the Oncomine TCR Beta short-read assay on an Illumina iSeq 100.

Library creation used the immunoSEQ multiplex PCR assay. DNA from the CD4+ T cells that had been cultured and isolated underwent TCR beta CDR3 sequencing. Per the authors' processing: Non-productive TCR sequences were removed, reads were trimmed to the CDR3 region, and CDR3s of at least 7 amino acids were retained. Antigen-specific clonotypes were identified with the MANAFEST web app by comparing expansion in peptide wells against reference cultures. To be called positive, a clone needed expansion at FDR<0.05 compared with the reference and with all other wells, an odds ratio greater than 5, and a frequency greater than 0.1% in two replicate wells. Cross-reactive clonotypes were defined as significantly expanded in SARS-CoV-2 spike wells and in at least one common cold coronavirus spike condition. Levenshtein distance calculated with the stringdist R package was used to assess CDR3 similarity, and unrooted trees were constructed with ape in R 3.6.1. TCRdb stores this immuneACCESS table with in-frame sequences only. Part of the clones is absent; in the studies checked, under half of the shortfall reflects unresolved V genes, and no reason is known for the rest. V, J and clone size derive from that table, while D and trimming were established from the DNA sequence. The sample records 40,000 or so clones, approximately 70% of which are singletons. The ten biggest clones cover more than 30% of the sample.

Beyond this particular receptor, the publication reports: In convalescent patients, the post-vaccine spike-reactive repertoire consisted mainly of new vaccine-induced clones, largely distinct from infection-induced clones. Marked clonal contraction was observed in both infection-induced and vaccine-induced clones at late post-vaccination timepoints, consistent with waning T cell responses. Limitations of the study were the small number of convalescent patients and the absence of early post-infection timepoints.

The ViraFEST assay stimulated PBMC with viral peptide pools and then used TCR sequencing to identify antigen-specific CD4+ T cell clonotypes by expansion. After roughly 11 days of culture, CD4+ T cells were isolated with the EasySep CD4+ T cell isolation kit. Convalescent patients had PCR-confirmed SARS-CoV-2 infection between March and December 2020, before Alpha, Beta and Delta variants emerged in the United States. Some 2 million PBMC per well were cultured with about 10 ug/ml peptides in IMDM containing roughly 5% human AB serum, approximately 10 IU/ml IL-2 and gentamicin. On days 3 and 7, half of the culture medium was replaced with fresh IL-2-containing medium. Each peptide stimulation condition was cultured in triplicate wells unless otherwise noted. Using Ficoll-Paque Plus gradient centrifugation, PBMC were separated from whole blood and then either used fresh or cryopreserved at -140C. The QIAamp micro DNA kit was used to extract genomic DNA from the cultured CD4+ T cells.

From cysteine to phenylalanine, the CDR3 is 16 amino acids long. Of all the DNA, just the CDR3 is kept, 48 bases in frame from base 1. Trimming removed 1 base from V and 2 bases from J, leaving 14 bases between the germline ends. The germline V gene supplies CDR1 MGHRA and CDR2 YSYEKL. This receptor was identified in a human donor who had a prior SARS-CoV-2 infection. The rearranged chain carries TRBV4-1 and TRBJ1-1; TRBD1 is possibly the D segment (5 matching bases). Sequencing used CD4+ T cells from PBMCs cultured with a peptide pool, obtained before COVID-19 vaccination. The CDR3 protein is CASSQVPGGDNTEAFF. The DNA sequence is as follows: TGCGCCAGCAGCCAAGTTCCCGGGGGAGATAACACTGAAGCTTTCTTT.